Sequencing of this TCR beta chain was carried out in a study of PD-1 blockade in classical Hodgkin lymphoma. Method: immunoSEQ multiplex PCR; TCRdb's copy keeps in-frame clones and lacks some. Of more than 30,000 clones listed, over 70% are singletons. Germline V lookup: CDR1 MDHEN, CDR2 SYDVKM. This CDR3 is built from 12 residues. Trimming removed 7 bases at V and 7 bases at J, with 14 bases between. Time point reported: cycle 4 day 1 (C4D1), after 6 weeks of nivolumab. No patient escaped relapse after autologous stem cell transplantation, and brentuximab vedotin exposure varied. The J gene is TRBJ2-7, the V gene TRBV28; tentative D call: TRBD1 (5 bases). This sample comprised peripheral blood mononuclear cells (PBMCs), obtained before the fourth cycle of nivolumab. The TCR originated in a human donor with classical Hodgkin lymphoma. The CDR3 DNA reads as TGTGCCAGCACCGAAGGGGTGCGGGAGCAGTACTTC. Residues: CASTEGVREQYF.